The clone carrying this TCR beta chain appeared many times. The germline V gene has CDR1 DFQATT and CDR2 SNEGSKA (reference sequence). The junction had 5 bases not matched to a gene; V was cut back by 5 bases and J by 5 bases. CDR3 length equals 13 residues. This specimen belongs to a study of identical twins. TCRdb called the 5' RACE reads again in MiXCR, with one record for every CDR3 protein. This sample has 400,000 to 650,000 distinct CDR3 sequences; under 25% occur once, and the top ten carry around 0.91%. This sample was shared with a second study, whose subject was T cells expressing NK-cell markers.

Sequenced material: CD4+ T cells sorted from blood. This chain links TRBV20-1 with TRBJ2-3; 9 nucleotides agree with TRBD1. The sequence came from a woman aged 18-30 years in good health. The CDR3, as DNA: TGCAGTGCTTTACAGGGGGCAAAAGATACGCAGTATTTT. Amino acid sequence: CSALQGAKDTQYF.